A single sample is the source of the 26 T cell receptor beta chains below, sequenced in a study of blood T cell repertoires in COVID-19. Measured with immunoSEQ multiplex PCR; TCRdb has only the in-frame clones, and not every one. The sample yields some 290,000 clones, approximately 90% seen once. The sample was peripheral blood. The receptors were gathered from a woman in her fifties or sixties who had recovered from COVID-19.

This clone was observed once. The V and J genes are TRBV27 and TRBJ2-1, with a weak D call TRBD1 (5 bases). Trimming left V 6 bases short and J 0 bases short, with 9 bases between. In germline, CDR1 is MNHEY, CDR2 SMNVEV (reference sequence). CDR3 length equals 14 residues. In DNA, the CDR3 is TGTGCCAGCAGAAGGGGAAGCTCCTACAATGAGCAGTTCTTC. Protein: CASRRGSSYNEQFF.

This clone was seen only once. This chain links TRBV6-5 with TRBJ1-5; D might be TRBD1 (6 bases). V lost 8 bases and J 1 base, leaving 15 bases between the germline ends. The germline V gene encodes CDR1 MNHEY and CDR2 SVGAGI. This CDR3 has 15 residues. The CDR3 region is CASGNPGASNQPQHF. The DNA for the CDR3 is TGTGCCAGCGGCAATCCAGGGGCAAGCAATCAGCCCCAGCATTTT.

CDR3 DNA: TGTGCCAGCAGAATGGGACTAGCGGGGGTGAATGAGCAGTTCTTC. Protein sequence: CASRMGLAGVNEQFF. This chain joins TRBV6-5 and TRBJ2-1, with 14 nucleotides matching TRBD2. With 6 bases clipped from V and 7 bases from J, the junction kept 5 bases outside the gene matches. The CDR3 totals 15 residues. The germline gives CDR1 MNHEY, CDR2 SVGAGI.

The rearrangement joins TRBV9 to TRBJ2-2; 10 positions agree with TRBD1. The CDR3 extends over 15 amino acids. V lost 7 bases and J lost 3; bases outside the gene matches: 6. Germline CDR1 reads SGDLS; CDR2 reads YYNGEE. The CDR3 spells CASGPGQGYTGELFF. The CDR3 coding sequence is TGTGCCAGCGGACCGGGACAGGGGTACACCGGGGAGCTGTTTTTT.

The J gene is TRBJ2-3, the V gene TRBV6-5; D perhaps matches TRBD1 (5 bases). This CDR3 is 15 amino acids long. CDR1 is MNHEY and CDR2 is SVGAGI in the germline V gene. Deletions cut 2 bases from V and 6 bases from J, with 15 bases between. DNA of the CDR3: TGTGCCAGCAGTTACACGTCAGGGCTGGGGGATACGCAGTATTTT. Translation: CASSYTSGLGDTQYF.

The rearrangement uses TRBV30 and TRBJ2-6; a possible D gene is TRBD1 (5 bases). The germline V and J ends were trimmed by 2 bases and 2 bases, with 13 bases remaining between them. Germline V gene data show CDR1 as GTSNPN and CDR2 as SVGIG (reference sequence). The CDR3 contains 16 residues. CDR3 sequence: CAWSSPRAAGANVLTF. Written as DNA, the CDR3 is TGTGCCTGGAGTTCTCCCAGGGCGGCTGGGGCCAACGTCCTGACTTTC.

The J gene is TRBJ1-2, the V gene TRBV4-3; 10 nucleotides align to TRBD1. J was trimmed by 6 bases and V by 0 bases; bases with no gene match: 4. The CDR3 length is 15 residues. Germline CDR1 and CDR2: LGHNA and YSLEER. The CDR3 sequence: CASSQDRGTGDGYTF. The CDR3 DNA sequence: TGCGCCAGCAGCCAAGATCGGGGGACAGGGGATGGCTACACCTTC.

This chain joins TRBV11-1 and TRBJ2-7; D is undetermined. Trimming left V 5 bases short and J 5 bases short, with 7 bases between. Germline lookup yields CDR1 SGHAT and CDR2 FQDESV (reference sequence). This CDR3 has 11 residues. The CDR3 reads CASSHGHEQYF. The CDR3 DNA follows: TGTGCCAGCAGCCATGGGCACGAGCAGTACTTC.

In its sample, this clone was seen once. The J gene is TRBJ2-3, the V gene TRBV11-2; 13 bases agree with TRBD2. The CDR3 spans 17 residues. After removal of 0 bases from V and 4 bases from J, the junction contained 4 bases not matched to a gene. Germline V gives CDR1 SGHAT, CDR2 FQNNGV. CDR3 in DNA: TGTGCCAGCAGCTTAGACACTAGCGGGAGGGCCGCAGATACGCAGTATTTT. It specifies CASSLDTSGRAADTQYF.

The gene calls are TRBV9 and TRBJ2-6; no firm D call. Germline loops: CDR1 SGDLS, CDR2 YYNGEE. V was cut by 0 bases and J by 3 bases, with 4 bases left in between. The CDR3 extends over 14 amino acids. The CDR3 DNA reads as TGTGCCAGCAGCGTAGTCGGTGGGGCCAACGTCCTGACTTTC. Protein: CASSVVGGANVLTF.

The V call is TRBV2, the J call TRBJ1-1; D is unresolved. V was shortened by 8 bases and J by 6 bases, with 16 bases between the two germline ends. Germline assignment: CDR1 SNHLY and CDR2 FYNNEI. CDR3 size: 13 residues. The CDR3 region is CASGVRLGAEAFF. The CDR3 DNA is TGTGCCAGCGGAGTAAGGCTTGGCGCTGAAGCTTTCTTT. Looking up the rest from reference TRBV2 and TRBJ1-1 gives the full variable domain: EPEVTQTPSHQVTQMGQEVILRCVPISNHLYFYWYRQILGQKVEFLVSFYNNEISEKSEIFDDQFSVERPDGSNFTLKIRSTKLEDSAMYFCASGVRLGAEAFFGQGTRLTVV.

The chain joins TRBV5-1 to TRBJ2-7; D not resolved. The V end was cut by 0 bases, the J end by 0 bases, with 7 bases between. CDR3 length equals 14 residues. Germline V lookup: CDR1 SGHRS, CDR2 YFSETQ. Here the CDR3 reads CASSLGQDSYEQYF. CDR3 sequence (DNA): TGCGCCAGCAGCTTGGGCCAGGACTCCTACGAGCAGTACTTC.

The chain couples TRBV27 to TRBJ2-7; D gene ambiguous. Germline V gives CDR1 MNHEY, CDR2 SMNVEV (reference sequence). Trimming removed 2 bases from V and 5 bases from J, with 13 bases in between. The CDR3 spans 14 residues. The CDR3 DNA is TGTGCCAGCAGTTTAAGAGACTCCGCCGACGAGCAGTACTTC. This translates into CASSLRDSADEQYF.

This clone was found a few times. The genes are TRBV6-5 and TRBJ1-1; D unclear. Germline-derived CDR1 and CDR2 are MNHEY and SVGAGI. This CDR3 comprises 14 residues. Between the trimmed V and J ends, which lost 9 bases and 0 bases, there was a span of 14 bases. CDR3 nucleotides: TGTGCCAGTGTCCGGGGTAACATGAACACTGAAGCTTTCTTT. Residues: CASVRGNMNTEAFF.

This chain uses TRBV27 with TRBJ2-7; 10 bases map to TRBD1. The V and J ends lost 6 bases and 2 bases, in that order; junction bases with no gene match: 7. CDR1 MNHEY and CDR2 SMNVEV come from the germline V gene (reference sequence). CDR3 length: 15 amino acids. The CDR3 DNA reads TGTGCCAGCAGCCTAACCGGGACAGGGGCCTACGAGCAGTACTTC. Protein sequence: CASSLTGTGAYEQYF.

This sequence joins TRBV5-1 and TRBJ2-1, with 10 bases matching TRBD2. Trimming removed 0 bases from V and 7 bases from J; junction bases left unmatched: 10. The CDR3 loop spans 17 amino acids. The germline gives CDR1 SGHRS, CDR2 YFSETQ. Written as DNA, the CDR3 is TGCGCCAGCAGCTTGGGGAGCGGGAGGGATGTTCTAAATGAGCAGTTCTTC. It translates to CASSLGSGRDVLNEQFF.

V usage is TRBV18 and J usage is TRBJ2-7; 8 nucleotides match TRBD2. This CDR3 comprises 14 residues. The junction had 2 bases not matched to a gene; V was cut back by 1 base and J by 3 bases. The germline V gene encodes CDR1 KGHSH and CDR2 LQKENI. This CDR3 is CASSPLAGSYEQYF. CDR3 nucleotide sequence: TGTGCCAGCTCACCACTAGCGGGAAGCTACGAGCAGTACTTC. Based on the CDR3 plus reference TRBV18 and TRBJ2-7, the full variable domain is NAGVMQNPRHLVRRRGQEARLRCSPMKGHSHVYWYRQLPEEGLKFMVYLQKENIIDESGMPKERFSAEFPKEGPSILRIQQVVRGDSAAYFCASSPLAGSYEQYFGPGTRLTVT.

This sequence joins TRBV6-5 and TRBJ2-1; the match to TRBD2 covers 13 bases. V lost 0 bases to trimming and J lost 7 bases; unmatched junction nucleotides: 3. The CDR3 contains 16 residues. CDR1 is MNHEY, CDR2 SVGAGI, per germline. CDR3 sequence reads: CASSYSRTSGRNEQFF. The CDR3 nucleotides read TGTGCCAGCAGTTACTCGAGGACTAGCGGGAGAAATGAGCAGTTCTTC.

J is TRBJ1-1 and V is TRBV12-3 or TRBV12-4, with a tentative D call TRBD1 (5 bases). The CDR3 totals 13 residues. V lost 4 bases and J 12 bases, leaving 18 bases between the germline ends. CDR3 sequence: CASSSLGGLMSFF. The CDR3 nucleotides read TGTGCCAGCAGTTCCCTGGGGGGACTGATGTCTTTCTTT.

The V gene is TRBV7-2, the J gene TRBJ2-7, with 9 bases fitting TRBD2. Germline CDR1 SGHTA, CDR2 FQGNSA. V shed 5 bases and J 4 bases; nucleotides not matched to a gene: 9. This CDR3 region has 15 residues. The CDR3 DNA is TGTGCCAGCAGCGCGGTAGCGGGGGCAGGGTACGAGCAGTACTTC. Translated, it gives CASSAVAGAGYEQYF. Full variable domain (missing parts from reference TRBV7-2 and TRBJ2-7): GAGVSQSPSNKVTEKGKDVELRCDPISGHTALYWYRQSLGQGLEFLIYFQGNSAPDKSGLPSDRFSAERTGGSVSTLTIQRTQQEDSAVYLCASSAVAGAGYEQYFGPGTRLTVT.

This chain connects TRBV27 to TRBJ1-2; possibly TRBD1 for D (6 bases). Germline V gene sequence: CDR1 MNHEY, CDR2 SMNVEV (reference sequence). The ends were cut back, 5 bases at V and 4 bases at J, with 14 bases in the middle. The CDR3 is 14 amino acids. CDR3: CASSQTGSSYGYTF. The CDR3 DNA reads TGTGCCAGCAGTCAGACAGGTTCCTCCTATGGCTACACCTTC.

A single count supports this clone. CDR3 nucleotides: TGTGCCACCAGTGAAACCGGGACAGGTTATGGCTACACCTTC. Protein product: CATSETGTGYGYTF. This sequence joins TRBV24-1 and TRBJ1-2, with 8 positions matching TRBD1. The CDR3 spans 14 residues. With 4 bases clipped from V and 5 bases from J, the junction kept 5 bases outside the gene matches. The V gene's germline CDR1 is KGHDR and CDR2 SFDVKD.

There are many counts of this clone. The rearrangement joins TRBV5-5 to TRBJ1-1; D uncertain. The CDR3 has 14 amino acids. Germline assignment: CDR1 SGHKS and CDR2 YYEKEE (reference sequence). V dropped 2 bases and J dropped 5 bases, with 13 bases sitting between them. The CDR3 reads CASSFLGSRTEAFF. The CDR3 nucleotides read TGTGCCAGCAGCTTTTTGGGGAGTCGGACTGAAGCTTTCTTT.

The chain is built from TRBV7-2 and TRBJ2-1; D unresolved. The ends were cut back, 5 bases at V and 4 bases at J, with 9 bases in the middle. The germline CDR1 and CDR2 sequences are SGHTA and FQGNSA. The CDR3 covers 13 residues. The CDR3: CASSRLTYNEQFF. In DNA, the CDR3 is TGTGCCAGCAGCCGTTTAACTTACAATGAGCAGTTCTTC.

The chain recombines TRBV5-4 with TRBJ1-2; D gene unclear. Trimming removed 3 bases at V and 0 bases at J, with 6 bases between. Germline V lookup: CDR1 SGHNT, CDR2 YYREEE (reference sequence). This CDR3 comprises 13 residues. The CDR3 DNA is TGTGCCAGCAGCTACGGGACTAACTATGGCTACACCTTC. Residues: CASSYGTNYGYTF.

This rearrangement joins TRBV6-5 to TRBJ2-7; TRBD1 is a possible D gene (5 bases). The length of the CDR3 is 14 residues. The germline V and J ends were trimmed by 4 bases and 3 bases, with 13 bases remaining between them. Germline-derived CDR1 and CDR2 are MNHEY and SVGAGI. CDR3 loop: CASSFSGHLYEQYF. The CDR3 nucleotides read TGTGCCAGCAGTTTTTCAGGGCACCTCTACGAGCAGTACTTC.